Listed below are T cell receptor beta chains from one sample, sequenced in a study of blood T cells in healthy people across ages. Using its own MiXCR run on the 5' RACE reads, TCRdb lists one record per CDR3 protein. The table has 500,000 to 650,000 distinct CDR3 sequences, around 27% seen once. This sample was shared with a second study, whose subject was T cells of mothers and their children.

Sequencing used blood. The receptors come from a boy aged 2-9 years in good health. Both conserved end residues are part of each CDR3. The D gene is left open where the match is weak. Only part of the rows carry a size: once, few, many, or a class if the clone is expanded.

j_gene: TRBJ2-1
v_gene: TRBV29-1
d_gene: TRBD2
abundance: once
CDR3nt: TGCAGCCTTACTAGCGGGGGGTTGGGTGAGCAGTTCTTC
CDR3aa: CSLTSGGLGEQFF

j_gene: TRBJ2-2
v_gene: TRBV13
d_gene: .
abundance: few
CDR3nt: TGTGCCAGCAGCTTAAACGCGTTAGGGGCGAACACCGGGGAGCTGTTTTTT
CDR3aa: CASSLNALGANTGELFF

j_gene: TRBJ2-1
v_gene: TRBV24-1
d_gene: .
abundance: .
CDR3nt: TGTGCCACCAGTGATTCGACGAATGAGCAGTTCTTC
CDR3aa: CATSDSTNEQFF

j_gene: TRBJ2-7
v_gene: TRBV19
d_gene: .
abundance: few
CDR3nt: TGTGCCAGTAGTATAGACGCGTGGGGAGTAGGCTACGAGCAGTACTTC
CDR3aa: CASSIDAWGVGYEQYF

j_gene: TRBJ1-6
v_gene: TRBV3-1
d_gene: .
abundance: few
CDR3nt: TGTGCCAGCAGCCGGATGGGTCCTGAGTCACCCCTCCACTTT
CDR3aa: CASSRMGPESPLHF

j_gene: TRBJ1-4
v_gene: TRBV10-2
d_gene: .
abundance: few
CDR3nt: TGCGCCAGCAGTGACTTCCGGGGATCTAATGAAAAACTGTTTTTT
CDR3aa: CASSDFRGSNEKLFF

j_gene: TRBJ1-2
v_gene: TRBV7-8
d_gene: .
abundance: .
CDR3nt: TGTGCCAGCAGCTTCCTCAGGGGCCCGACTAACTATGGCTACACCTTC
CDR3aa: CASSFLRGPTNYGYTF

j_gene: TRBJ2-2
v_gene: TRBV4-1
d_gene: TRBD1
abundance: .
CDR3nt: TGCGCCAGCAGCCAAGTGTGGACAGGGGGCAGGGGCGGGGAGCTGTTTTTT
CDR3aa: CASSQVWTGGRGGELFF

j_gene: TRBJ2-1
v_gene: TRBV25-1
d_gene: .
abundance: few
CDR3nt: TGTGCCATCTCGCTAGGGGGGGGCCTCAATGAGCAGTTCTTC
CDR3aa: CAISLGGGLNEQFF

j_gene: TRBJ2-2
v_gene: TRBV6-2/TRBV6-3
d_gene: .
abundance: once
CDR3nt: TGTGCCAGCAGGGCGGCTTCCAACACCGGGGAGCTGTTTTTT
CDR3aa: CASRAASNTGELFF

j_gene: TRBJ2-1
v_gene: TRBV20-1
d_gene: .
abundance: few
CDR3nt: TGCAGTGCTAGACCCCGGGGCCGCAGCTCCTACAATGAGCAGTTCTTC
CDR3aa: CSARPRGRSSYNEQFF

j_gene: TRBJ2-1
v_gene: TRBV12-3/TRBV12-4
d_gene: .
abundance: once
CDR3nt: TGTGCCAGCAGCCCCAGGACCTTCTCCTACAATGAGCAGTTCTTC
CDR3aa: CASSPRTFSYNEQFF

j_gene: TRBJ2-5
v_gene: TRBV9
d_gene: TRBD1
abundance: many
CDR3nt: TGTGCCAGCAGCGAAGGGACAGGGGGCGCGGAGACCCAGTACTTC
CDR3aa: CASSEGTGGAETQYF

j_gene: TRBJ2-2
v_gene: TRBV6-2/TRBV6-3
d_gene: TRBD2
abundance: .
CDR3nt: TGTGCCAGCAGCCGACTAGCGGGATTCGGGGAGCTGTTTTTT
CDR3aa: CASSRLAGFGELFF

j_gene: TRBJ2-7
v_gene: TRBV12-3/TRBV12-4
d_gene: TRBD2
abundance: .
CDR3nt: TGTGCCAGCAGCCAGGACATCGGGGGAGGGGAGCAGTACTTC
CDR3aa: CASSQDIGGGEQYF

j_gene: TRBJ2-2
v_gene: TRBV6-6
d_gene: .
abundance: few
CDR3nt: TGTGCCAGCACCTCGGCACAGGGCAACACCGGGGAGCTGTTTTTT
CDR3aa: CASTSAQGNTGELFF

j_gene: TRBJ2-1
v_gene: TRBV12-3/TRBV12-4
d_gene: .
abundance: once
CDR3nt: TGTGCCAGCAGGCTGGGGGGAATGAAGCAGTTCTTC
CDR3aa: CASRLGGMKQFF

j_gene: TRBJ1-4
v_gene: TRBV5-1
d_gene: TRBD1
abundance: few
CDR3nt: TGCGCTAGCAGCGTGGGGACAGTGCGCGAAAAACTGTTTTTT
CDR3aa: CASSVGTVREKLFF

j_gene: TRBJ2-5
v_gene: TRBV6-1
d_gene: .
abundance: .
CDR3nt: TGTGCCAGCAGTGAAGGAGACTCCCGTGGGTCCCAGTACTTC
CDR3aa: CASSEGDSRGSQYF

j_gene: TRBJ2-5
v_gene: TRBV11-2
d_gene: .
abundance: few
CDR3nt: TGTGCCAGCAGCTTGGGCTACACCCAAGAGACCCAGTACTTC
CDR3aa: CASSLGYTQETQYF

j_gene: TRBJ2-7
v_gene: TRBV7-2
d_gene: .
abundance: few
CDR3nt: TGTGCCAGCAGCTCCAGCCTCCCCCGGACAGTCTACGGGCAGTACTTC
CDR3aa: CASSSSLPRTVYGQYF

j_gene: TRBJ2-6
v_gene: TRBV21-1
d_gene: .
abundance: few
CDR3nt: TGTGCCAGCCTTCCCCGAGGTGGGGCCAACGTCCTGACTTTC
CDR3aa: CASLPRGGANVLTF

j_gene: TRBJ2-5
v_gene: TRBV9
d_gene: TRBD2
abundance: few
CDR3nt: TGTGCCAGCAGCGTAGGTAGCGGGGGGGCCGTGGAGACCCAGTACTTC
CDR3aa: CASSVGSGGAVETQYF

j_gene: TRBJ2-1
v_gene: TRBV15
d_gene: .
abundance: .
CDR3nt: TGTGCCACCAGCCTTACGCAGGAATACAATGAGCAGTTCTTC
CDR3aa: CATSLTQEYNEQFF

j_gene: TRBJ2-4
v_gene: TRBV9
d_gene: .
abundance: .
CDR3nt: TGTGCCAGCAGCGTAGTGGTCGGGAACTTC
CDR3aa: CASSVVVGNF

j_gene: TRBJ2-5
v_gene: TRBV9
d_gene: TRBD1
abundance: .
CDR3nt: TGTGCCAGCAGCGTAGAGGGACAGGGGGTAAGAGAGACCCAGTACTTC
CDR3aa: CASSVEGQGVRETQYF

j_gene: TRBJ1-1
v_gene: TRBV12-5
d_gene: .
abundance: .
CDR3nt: TGTGCTAGTGGTCCCCGGAGTACCATGAACACTGAAGCTTTCTTT
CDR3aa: CASGPRSTMNTEAFF

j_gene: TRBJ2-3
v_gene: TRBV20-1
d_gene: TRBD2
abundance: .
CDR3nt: TGCAGTGCAATACTAGCGGGGGTCCTCCTCACAGATACGCAGTATTTT
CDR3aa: CSAILAGVLLTDTQYF

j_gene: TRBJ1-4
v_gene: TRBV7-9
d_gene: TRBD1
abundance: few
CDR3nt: TGTGCCAGCAGCCCCCCAGGGGGCGGAACTAATGAAAAACTGTTTTTT
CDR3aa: CASSPPGGGTNEKLFF

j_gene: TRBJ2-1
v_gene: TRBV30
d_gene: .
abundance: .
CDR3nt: TGTGCCTGGAGTGTATCTGAGCAGTTCTTC
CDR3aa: CAWSVSEQFF

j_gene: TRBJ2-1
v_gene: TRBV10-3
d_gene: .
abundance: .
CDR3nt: TGTGCCATCAGTGAGTCGAGAATGACCGACAATGAGCAGTTCTTC
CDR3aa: CAISESRMTDNEQFF

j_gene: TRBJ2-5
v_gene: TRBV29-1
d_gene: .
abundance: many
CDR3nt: TGCAGCGGTTACTCCGGGACTTCCCCGGAGACCCAGTACTTC
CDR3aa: CSGYSGTSPETQYF

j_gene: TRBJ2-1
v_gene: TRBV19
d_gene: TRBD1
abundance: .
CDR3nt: TGTGCCAGTAGCACCGGACAGGGGGTTTTGGATGAGCAGTTCTTC
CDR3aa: CASSTGQGVLDEQFF

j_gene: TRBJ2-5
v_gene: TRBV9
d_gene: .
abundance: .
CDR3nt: TGTGCCAGCAGCCCCAGGGAAGGGACCCAGTACTTC
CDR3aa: CASSPREGTQYF

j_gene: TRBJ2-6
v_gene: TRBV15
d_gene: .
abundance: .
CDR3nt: TGTGCCACCAGCAGAGTCAGTTCTGGGGCCAACGTCCTGACTTTC
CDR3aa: CATSRVSSGANVLTF